This paragraph reports one T cell receptor beta chain. Its cognate antigen is unknown. The sample originates from a study of T cells after posttransplantation cyclophosphamide. Assay used: immunoSEQ multiplex PCR; TCRdb lists only in-frame clones, some missing. Of about 21,000 clones listed, 75% to 90% are singletons. Control samples came 1 year after myeloablative marrow transplants with methotrexate plus calcineurin inhibitor. General observations from the study: Skin or GI-infiltrating T cells shared few TRB sequences with blood. Later post-transplant blood repertoires were often dominated by donor CD8+ memory clones.

The CDR3 contains 13 residues. Per germline, CDR1 MNHEY and CDR2 SVGAGI. V trimming: 6 bases; J trimming: 5 bases; junction bases outside the gene matches: 4. The TCR sequence derives from a female patient aged 25-40 years who received an allogeneic stem cell transplant from an unrelated donor, was CMV-positive, and had acute and chronic GVHD. The graft donor may have contributed some T cells. Sequencing used PBMCs, obtained about 350 days after allogeneic stem cell transplant with calcineurin inhibitor and methotrexate. This chain joins TRBV6-5 and TRBJ2-5, with 9 bases lining up with TRBD1. CDR3 protein: CASSRGQGETQYF. The CDR3 coding sequence is TGTGCCAGCAGCCGTGGACAGGGGGAGACCCAGTACTTC.